This note documents a single T cell receptor beta chain sequence. Its specificity is unknown. The data were taken from a study of T cells after posttransplantation cyclophosphamide. The study's findings and limits: Tissue-infiltrating T cells from skin or gut overlapped little with blood T cells. Donor-recipient repertoire similarity was low at 1-2 months, rising over year one.

The CDR3 runs 15 residues. V lost 2 bases and J 0 bases, leaving 8 bases between the germline ends. Germline assignment: CDR1 MNHEY and CDR2 SMNVEV (reference sequence). Profiled with immunoSEQ multiplex PCR; TCRdb holds only in-frame clones, not every one. The sample is made up of some 37,000 clones, none counted only once. This related bone marrow graft donor gave peripheral blood on the day of marrow donation. The sample comprised PBMCs. This sequence originates from a girl under 18 in good health, CMV-negative, and a related stem cell transplant donor. The chain recombines TRBV27 with TRBJ1-5; TRBD1 is a possible D gene (6 bases). CDR3 in DNA: TGTGCCAGCAGTTTAGGACAGTCTAGCAATCAGCCCCAGCATTTT. Its translation: CASSLGQSSNQPQHF.